This is a list of T cell receptor beta chains from one sample in a study of CD8+ T cells in alopecia areata. Sequencing was performed with immunoSEQ multiplex PCR; in TCRdb, only in-frame clones are kept and a portion is missing. There are hundreds of thousands of clones in the sample; approximately 70% occur only once, and 1% to 1.5% lies in the top ten. Source: CD4+ T cells sorted from blood, taken around week 44, from a patient treated with tofacitinib. Every receptor here comes from a human donor with alopecia areata. Both conserved end residues are part of each CDR3. A D gene is named only where the DNA matches it firmly. Expanded clones get a size class; other rows say once, few or many, or leave the size out.

v_gene	j_gene	d_gene	abundance	CDR3nt	CDR3aa
TRBV10-3	TRBJ2-1	TRBD2	.	TGTGCCATCAGTGAAAGCGGGGGGGCCAACAATGAGCAGTTCTTC	CAISESGGANNEQFF
TRBV30	TRBJ1-2	.	.	TGTGCCTGGAGTGAGGTCCCCACTAACTATGGCTACACCTTC	CAWSEVPTNYGYTF
TRBV15	TRBJ1-3	TRBD1	.	TGTGCCACCAGCAGAGACCCGGGACAGGGAAACACCATATATTTT	CATSRDPGQGNTIYF
TRBV27	TRBJ1-6	.	.	TGTGCCAGCAGTTTAACTGGCAGATCTTTTGATAATTCACCCCTCCACTTT	CASSLTGRSFDNSPLHF
TRBV15	TRBJ2-2	.	.	TGTGCCACCAGGGGTAGCACCGGGGAGCTGTTTTTT	CATRGSTGELFF
TRBV29-1	TRBJ1-1	.	few	TGCAGCGTTGGCTTGGGCACTGAAGCTTTCTTT	CSVGLGTEAFF
TRBV7-3	TRBJ1-4	.	.	TGTGCCAGCAGCTTAAAATTAGGAGGTCCGGAACCCCATTCTAATGAAAAACTGTTTTTT	CASSLKLGGPEPHSNEKLFF
TRBV9	TRBJ2-3	.	.	TGTGCCAGCAGCGTAGTTATCTCAGATACGCAGTATTTT	CASSVVISDTQYF
TRBV7-6	TRBJ1-6	.	.	TGTGCCAGCAGCTTATCAACAGGTTTTCAACCCCTCCACTTT	CASSLSTGFQPLHF
TRBV29-1	TRBJ1-1	.	.	TGCAGCGCCGTGGGCTATATGAACACTGAAGCTTTCTTT	CSAVGYMNTEAFF
TRBV29-1	TRBJ1-1	.	.	TGCAGCGTTGAGGTAACAAACACTGAAGCTTTCTTT	CSVEVTNTEAFF
TRBV29-1	TRBJ2-3	.	few	TGCAGCGTTCATGTAGGGTTACTTACAGATACGCAGTATTTT	CSVHVGLLTDTQYF
TRBV28	TRBJ2-7	TRBD1	.	TGTGCCAGCAGTCCCGCCGGGACAGCCTACGAGCAGTACTTC	CASSPAGTAYEQYF
TRBV4-1	TRBJ1-6	.	.	TGCGCCAGCAGCCAAATCCCGCGTAATTCACCCCTCCACTTT	CASSQIPRNSPLHF
TRBV5-8	TRBJ2-5	.	.	TGTGCCAGCAGCAAGGCGGGACTTCAAGAGACCCAGTACTTC	CASSKAGLQETQYF
TRBV28	TRBJ1-5	TRBD1	.	TGTGCCAGCAGTTTATGGGACCCCCGGGACAGGGGACATCAGCCCCAGCATTTT	CASSLWDPRDRGHQPQHF
TRBV7-2	TRBJ2-3	TRBD1	.	TGTGCCAGCAGCAACAGGGGCCCCACAGATACGCAGTATTTT	CASSNRGPTDTQYF
TRBV19	TRBJ2-3	.	few	TGTGCCAGTAGTATGACAGGACTAGAAGAAACAGATACGCAGTATTTT	CASSMTGLEETDTQYF
TRBV29-1	TRBJ2-2	.	.	TGCAGCGCTTCTAGGAACACCGGGGAGCTGTTTTTT	CSASRNTGELFF
TRBV5-1	TRBJ2-7	TRBD1	once	TGCGCCAGCAGCTCCTCGGACAGGTCCTACGAGCAGTACTTC	CASSSSDRSYEQYF
TRBV11-3	TRBJ2-3	TRBD1	.	TGTGCCAGCAGCTTAGCGGGACAGGGCACCTTTGGCACAGATACGCAGTATTTT	CASSLAGQGTFGTDTQYF
TRBV29-1	TRBJ1-5	TRBD1	.	TGCAGCGTCATTGAGGGGGCCGATCAGCCCCAGCATTTT	CSVIEGADQPQHF
TRBV11-2	TRBJ2-7	.	.	TGTGCCAGCAGCTTAGGGGGGAGACTGGAGCAGTACTTC	CASSLGGRLEQYF
TRBV14	TRBJ2-3	.	.	TGTGCCAGCAGCCAAGAGACGGGGGGCACAGATACGCAGTATTTT	CASSQETGGTDTQYF
TRBV28	TRBJ1-2	TRBD1	.	TGTGCCAGCAGTCCCCTGGGACAGGCGGGCTATGGCTACACCTTC	CASSPLGQAGYGYTF
TRBV30	TRBJ2-2	TRBD2	.	TGTGCCTGGAGTTCCGGGACTAATACCGGGGAGCTGTTTTTT	CAWSSGTNTGELFF
TRBV6-4	TRBJ1-6	TRBD1	.	TGTGCCAGCAGAGATACTACAGGGGGAGGATCACCCCTCCACTTT	CASRDTTGGGSPLHF
TRBV30	TRBJ2-3	.	few	TGTGCCTGGAGTGTACGTAAGTCGGGCACAGATACGCAGTATTTT	CAWSVRKSGTDTQYF
TRBV15	TRBJ1-2	.	.	TGTGCCACCAGCAGCCGCGCCCGGGGATATGGCTACACCTTC	CATSSRARGYGYTF
TRBV29-1	TRBJ1-2	TRBD1	few	TGCAGCGTTAAAGACAGGGATGATGGCTACACCTTC	CSVKDRDDGYTF
TRBV19	TRBJ2-6	TRBD1	.	TGTGCCAGTAGTATAGACAGGGGGCTCGGGGCCAACGTCCTGACTTTC	CASSIDRGLGANVLTF
TRBV11-2	TRBJ2-7	.	.	TGTGCCAGCAGCTTAAGTCCCTCCTACGAGCAGTACTTC	CASSLSPSYEQYF
TRBV7-9	TRBJ2-3	.	once	TGTGCCAGCAGCTTAGGGGCCTACACAGATACGCAGTATTTT	CASSLGAYTDTQYF
TRBV5-6	TRBJ2-5	TRBD1	few	TGTGCCAGCAGCTCATCCAGGGGGATGGAGGAGACCCAGTACTTC	CASSSSRGMEETQYF
TRBV30	TRBJ2-5	.	.	TGTGCCTGGAGTAGGTGGCCCCAAGAGACCCAGTACTTC	CAWSRWPQETQYF
TRBV29-1	TRBJ2-3	TRBD1	.	TGCAGCGTTGACCTCGACAGGGTCTCAGCAGATACGCAGTATTTT	CSVDLDRVSADTQYF
TRBV5-6	TRBJ2-4	.	few	TGTGCCAGCAGCTTGTTTGGTGAGAGCAAAAACATTCAGTACTTC	CASSLFGESKNIQYF
TRBV7-2	TRBJ2-3	.	few	TGTGCCAGCAGCGTCCAGAGCGCCACTAGCACAGATACGCAGTATTTT	CASSVQSATSTDTQYF
TRBV19	TRBJ2-3	.	.	TGTGCCAGTAGTATCGATAGGTCCGATACGCAGTATTTT	CASSIDRSDTQYF
TRBV11-2	TRBJ1-1	TRBD1	.	TGTGCCAGCAGCTTTGGACAGGGTGCTTTCTTT	CASSFGQGAFF
TRBV4-3	TRBJ2-1	TRBD1	.	TGCGCCAGCAGCCGCCGGACAGGGGCCTTCAATGAGCAGTTCTTC	CASSRRTGAFNEQFF
TRBV10-3	TRBJ2-2	.	.	TGTGCCATCAGTGAGTCCTTCGGGGAAGCCGGGGAGCTGTTTTTT	CAISESFGEAGELFF
TRBV2	TRBJ1-2	TRBD1	few	TGTGCCAGCAGCCGCGGACAGGGGAACTATGGCTACACCTTC	CASSRGQGNYGYTF
TRBV7-2	TRBJ2-1	.	.	TGTGCCAGCAGCTTAGCGGGGGGGCGATACAATGAGCAGTTCTTC	CASSLAGGRYNEQFF
TRBV30	TRBJ2-7	.	.	TGTGCCTGGAGTTCCGGGGGCTACGAGCAGTACTTC	CAWSSGGYEQYF
TRBV29-1	TRBJ2-5	TRBD1	.	TGCAGCGGAAGACAGGGGCAGGGGGAGACCCAGTACTTC	CSGRQGQGETQYF
TRBV25-1	TRBJ2-2	.	once	TGTGCCAGCAGTGGACGATGGGAGCTGTTTTTT	CASSGRWELFF
TRBV7-2	TRBJ1-1	.	.	TGTGCCAGCAGCTTAGCGACGACATCCCACACTGAAGCTTTCTTT	CASSLATTSHTEAFF
TRBV15	TRBJ1-5	TRBD1	.	TGTGCCACCAGCAGAGGGGACAGGGGGTCGAATCAGCCCCAGCATTTT	CATSRGDRGSNQPQHF
TRBV5-6	TRBJ1-2	.	.	TGTGCCAGCTATCAGGGGAACTATGGCTACACCTTC	CASYQGNYGYTF
TRBV4-3	TRBJ1-2	.	.	TGCGCCAGCAGTCCGGACGGGACCTATGGCTACACCTTC	CASSPDGTYGYTF
TRBV2	TRBJ1-4	TRBD1	.	TGTGCCAGCAGTGAAGCGGGGACAGGCTCGAGGGAAAAACTGTTTTTT	CASSEAGTGSREKLFF
TRBV25-1	TRBJ1-1	.	.	TGTGCCAGCAGTGAAGGGGGCAGGGATTTCTTT	CASSEGGRDFF
TRBV5-1	TRBJ1-4	TRBD1	.	TGCGCCAGCAGCTCCGGACAGGGTCAAGAAAAACTGTTTTTT	CASSSGQGQEKLFF
TRBV15	TRBJ1-5	.	.	TGTGCCACCAGCGGGCCAGGTCGGAACCAGCCCCAGCATTTT	CATSGPGRNQPQHF
TRBV30	TRBJ1-4	TRBD1	.	TGTGCCTGGAGTCCGGGACAGGGGGTCGGTGAAAAACTGTTTTTT	CAWSPGQGVGEKLFF
TRBV19	TRBJ2-7	.	.	TGTGCCACCCAGGGTTCGGCCTACGAGCAGTACTTC	CATQGSAYEQYF
TRBV25-1	TRBJ2-1	.	.	TGTGCCAGCAGTGAATCCCGGGTAACCTACAATGAGCAGTTCTTC	CASSESRVTYNEQFF